Listed here are 22 T cell receptor beta chains from one sample, sequenced in a study of blood T cell repertoires in COVID-19. Produced via immunoSEQ multiplex PCR; TCRdb's table is partial and in-frame only. The repertoire holds approximately 150,000 clones, with around 80% as singletons. Sequences were obtained from PBMCs or T cells enriched from blood (not recorded which). Receptor source: a man in his sixties or seventies who had been exposed to COVID-19.

The table lists this clone with a few counts. The V and J genes are TRBV6-2 or TRBV6-3 and TRBJ1-2; 8 bases agree with TRBD1. The CDR3 has 13 amino acids. The V gene's germline CDR1 is MNHEY and CDR2 SVGEGT. Unmatched junction bases numbered 2, after V lost 5 bases and J lost 3 bases. In DNA form, the CDR3 reads TGTGCCAGCAGTCCGACAGGGGACTATGGCTACACCTTC. Translated: CASSPTGDYGYTF.

This sequence joins TRBV5-8 and TRBJ1-6; TRBD1 might be the D (5 bases). Germline V lookup: CDR1 SGHTS, CDR2 YDEGEE. Trimming stripped 0 bases from V and 7 bases from J, with 11 bases between. The CDR3 loop spans 15 amino acids. CDR3 residues: CASSLARVRNSPLHF. The CDR3 DNA sequence: TGTGCCAGCAGCTTGGCCAGGGTGAGAAATTCACCCCTCCACTTT.

The chain combines TRBV11-1 with TRBJ1-1; D uncertain. Germline V gives CDR1 SGHAT, CDR2 FQDESV (reference sequence). V was clipped by 0 bases and J by 8 bases, with 13 bases between them. This CDR3 has 14 amino acids. CDR3 sequence (DNA): TGTGCCAGCAGCTTAGCCCCCACATCCGTCGAAGCTTTCTTT. Its translation: CASSLAPTSVEAFF.

This clone was seen more than once but under ten times. The chain has TRBV19 and TRBJ1-1; 11 nucleotides agree with TRBD1. The length of the CDR3 is 15 residues. The trim removed 10 bases at V and 3 bases at J, leaving 10 bases unmatched. The V gene's germline CDR1 is LNHDA and CDR2 SQIVND (reference sequence). Here the CDR3 DNA reads TGTGCCACCAGAGGACAGGGGGCTAGGGACACTGAAGCTTTCTTT. It yields the protein CATRGQGARDTEAFF.

The chain employs TRBV19 and TRBJ2-1, with D tentatively TRBD1 (6 bases). Per the germline V gene, CDR1 is LNHDA and CDR2 is SQIVND (reference sequence). V lost 6 bases to trimming and J lost 0 bases, with 12 bases between them. CDR3 length equals 15 residues. The DNA for the CDR3 is TGTGCCAGTAGGGAACAGGGTTACTCCTACAATGAGCAGTTCTTC. This gives the protein CASREQGYSYNEQFF.

The chain couples TRBV4-1 to TRBJ2-1; possible D gene TRBD1, 6 bases. There are 17 residues in the CDR3. The V end was cut by 0 bases, the J end by 8 bases, with 20 bases between. The germline V gene encodes CDR1 MGHRA and CDR2 YSYEKL. CDR3 DNA: TGCGCCAGCAGCCAAGATCCTGGGGGCGCGTCCGGGGATGAGCAGTTCTTC. Translated, it gives CASSQDPGGASGDEQFF.

This clone was found a few times. The gene calls are TRBV4-2 and TRBJ2-7; 7 bases match TRBD2. V gave up 0 bases and J gave up 4 bases; unmatched junction bases: 15. Germline V gives CDR1 LGHNA, CDR2 YNFKEQ. The CDR3 loop spans 18 amino acids. As DNA, the CDR3 is TGTGCCAGCAGCCAAGACTCCCTCCTAGCGGCTACCCCATACGAGCAGTACTTC. Translating it yields CASSQDSLLAATPYEQYF.

This chain joins TRBV7-2 and TRBJ2-7, with 9 bases fitting TRBD1. V was pared by 3 bases and J by 4 bases, with 7 bases of the junction left unmatched. The CDR3 contains 15 residues. CDR1 SGHTA and CDR2 FQGNSA come from the germline V gene. The CDR3: CASSLGTGKGYEQYF. The CDR3 DNA follows: TGTGCCAGCAGCTTGGGGACAGGGAAGGGGTACGAGCAGTACTTC.

This chain connects TRBV7-2 to TRBJ1-6; tentatively, D is TRBD1 (6 bases). The CDR3 is 16 residues long. The V gene lost 5 bases and the J gene lost 4 bases, with 15 bases spanning the gap. CDR1 is SGHTA, CDR2 FQGNSA, per germline. The chain's CDR3 is CASSAQGSGYNSPLHF. The DNA for the CDR3 is TGTGCCAGCAGCGCTCAGGGGAGCGGTTATAATTCACCCCTCCACTTT.

V and J are TRBV9 and TRBJ2-1, with D tentatively TRBD2 (6 bases). CDR3 length: 16 residues. With 4 bases removed from V and 3 bases from J, the gap between germline ends came to 17 bases. CDR1 and CDR2 (germline): SGDLS, YYNGEE. CDR3 sequence (DNA): TGTGCCAGCAGCCCTAGACGGGACTTTCGCTACAATGAGCAGTTCTTC. Translation gives CASSPRRDFRYNEQFF.

This clone was detected a few times. This rearrangement joins TRBV6-5 to TRBJ2-5, with D tentatively TRBD2 (5 bases). The CDR3 loop spans 14 amino acids. V was trimmed by 8 bases and J by 5 bases, leaving 18 bases between them. Germline loops: CDR1 MNHEY, CDR2 SVGAGI. CDR3 sequence: CASAPTPRGETQYF. Here the CDR3 DNA reads TGTGCCAGCGCTCCCACACCCCGAGGGGAGACCCAGTACTTC.

This clone was counted between two and nine times. The chain has TRBV11-2 and TRBJ2-7; TRBD2 matches at 8 bases. The trim removed 2 bases at V and 9 bases at J, leaving 18 bases unmatched. Germline V gene lookup returns CDR1 SGHAT and CDR2 FQNNGV. The CDR3 is 17 amino acids. CDR3 region: CASSLRGREGDANGQYF. The DNA for the CDR3 is TGTGCCAGCAGCTTAAGAGGACGGGAGGGCGATGCGAATGGGCAGTACTTC. The full variable domain, with the rest looked up from reference TRBV11-2 and TRBJ2-7, is EAGVAQSPRYKIIEKRQSVAFWCNPISGHATLYWYQQILGQGPKLLIQFQNNGVVDDSQLPKDRFSAERLKGVDSTLKIQPAKLEDSAVYLCASSLRGREGDANGQYFGPGTRLTVT.

The chain is built from TRBV5-1 and TRBJ2-7, with 11 bases lining up with TRBD1. The V and J ends lost 7 bases and 3 bases, in that order; junction bases with no gene match: 6. Germline V gene sequence: CDR1 SGHRS, CDR2 YFSETQ. The CDR3 length is 14 residues. DNA for the CDR3: TGCGCCAGCTGGGGCGGGACAGGGGGCTACGAGCAGTACTTC. Its translation: CASWGGTGGYEQYF.

The chain recombines TRBV19 with TRBJ1-5; a weak D match, TRBD1 (6 bases). V was clipped by 4 bases and J by 7 bases, with 20 bases between them. The germline CDR1 and CDR2 sequences are LNHDA and SQIVND (reference sequence). The CDR3 runs 16 residues. The CDR3 nucleotides read TGTGCCAGTAGTAACCCGACAGGCGGAGTTCCCCAGCCCCAGCATTTT. Protein sequence: CASSNPTGGVPQPQHF.

The V and J genes are TRBV7-8 and TRBJ1-5; no clear D gene. Trimming cost V 2 bases and J 1 base, with 12 bases left between them. This CDR3 has 16 residues. Germline loops: CDR1 SGHVS, CDR2 FQNEAQ. The CDR3 DNA reads as TGTGCCAGCAGCTTAAATCGGTCCAAAAGCAATCAGCCCCAGCATTTT. Translating gives CASSLNRSKSNQPQHF. The complete variable domain, with remaining parts taken from reference TRBV7-8 and TRBJ1-5, reads GAGVSQSPRYKVAKRGQDVALRCDPISGHVSLFWYQQALGQGPEFLTYFQNEAQLDKSGLPSDRFFAERPEGSVSTLKIQRTQQEDSAVYLCASSLNRSKSNQPQHFGDGTRLSIL.

The rearrangement joins TRBV21-1 to TRBJ1-6; TRBD1, the table's D call, lacks a check against the DNA. TRBV21-1 is noted as a pseudogene. The CDR3 runs 15 residues. This CDR3 is CASSRRDSSNSPLHF. CDR3 coding DNA: TGTGCCAGCAGCAGAAGGGACAGTAGTAATTCACCCCTCCACTTT.

V gene TRBV6-4 combines with J gene TRBJ2-2, with D uncertain. The germline V and J ends were trimmed by 7 bases and 5 bases, with 14 bases remaining between them. This CDR3 comprises 14 residues. CDR1 and CDR2 from the germline V gene are MRHNA and SNTAGT. DNA of the CDR3: TGTGCCAGCACCCCCAGCCCCGGGACCGGGGAGCTGTTTTTT. It is translated as CASTPSPGTGELFF.

V usage is TRBV7-9 and J usage is TRBJ2-7; weak D call: TRBD1 (6 bases). Trimming took 5 bases from V and 5 from J, leaving 16 bases between them. The CDR3 covers 14 residues. Germline V lookup: CDR1 SEHNR, CDR2 FQNEAQ (reference sequence). The CDR3 coding sequence is TGTGCCAGCAGCCCCACTACAGGGCCCCACGAGCAGTACTTC. As protein: CASSPTTGPHEQYF.

This chain joins TRBV29-1 and TRBJ2-5, with TRBD1 identical over 9 bases. There are 12 residues in the CDR3. Germline CDR1 and CDR2: SQVTM and ANQGSEA. After removal of 8 bases from V and 3 bases from J, the junction contained 4 bases not matched to a gene. The CDR3 sequence: CSTRDREETQYF. For the CDR3, the DNA is TGCAGCACCCGGGACAGGGAAGAGACCCAGTACTTC.

This chain joins TRBV11-2 and TRBJ1-4, with D possibly matching TRBD1 (6 bases). With 1 base removed from V and 3 bases from J, the gap between germline ends came to 18 bases. The CDR3 extends over 18 amino acids. The germline V gene has CDR1 SGHAT and CDR2 FQNNGV. CDR3 DNA: TGTGCCAGCAGCTTAGGGGTCCCAGGGGAGACGGCTAATGAAAAACTGTTTTTT. Its translation is CASSLGVPGETANEKLFF.

The chain has TRBV12-5 and TRBJ2-3; possibly TRBD2 for D (6 bases). Germline V gives CDR1 LGHNT, CDR2 FRNRAP. CDR3 length: 13 residues. The ends were cut back, 6 bases at V and 6 bases at J, with 13 bases in the middle. The chain's CDR3 is CASGGGDLDTQYF. The CDR3 DNA reads TGTGCTAGTGGGGGCGGGGATTTGGATACGCAGTATTTT.

This clone was found a few times. This rearrangement joins TRBV7-8 to TRBJ2-7; 10 nucleotides align to TRBD1. Germline-derived CDR1 and CDR2 are SGHVS and FQNEAQ. V lost 5 bases and J lost 2; bases outside the gene matches: 6. This CDR3 region has 15 residues. In DNA form, the CDR3 reads TGTGCCAGCAGCCGAGCGGGACAGGGGCCCTACGAGCAGTACTTC. This encodes CASSRAGQGPYEQYF.